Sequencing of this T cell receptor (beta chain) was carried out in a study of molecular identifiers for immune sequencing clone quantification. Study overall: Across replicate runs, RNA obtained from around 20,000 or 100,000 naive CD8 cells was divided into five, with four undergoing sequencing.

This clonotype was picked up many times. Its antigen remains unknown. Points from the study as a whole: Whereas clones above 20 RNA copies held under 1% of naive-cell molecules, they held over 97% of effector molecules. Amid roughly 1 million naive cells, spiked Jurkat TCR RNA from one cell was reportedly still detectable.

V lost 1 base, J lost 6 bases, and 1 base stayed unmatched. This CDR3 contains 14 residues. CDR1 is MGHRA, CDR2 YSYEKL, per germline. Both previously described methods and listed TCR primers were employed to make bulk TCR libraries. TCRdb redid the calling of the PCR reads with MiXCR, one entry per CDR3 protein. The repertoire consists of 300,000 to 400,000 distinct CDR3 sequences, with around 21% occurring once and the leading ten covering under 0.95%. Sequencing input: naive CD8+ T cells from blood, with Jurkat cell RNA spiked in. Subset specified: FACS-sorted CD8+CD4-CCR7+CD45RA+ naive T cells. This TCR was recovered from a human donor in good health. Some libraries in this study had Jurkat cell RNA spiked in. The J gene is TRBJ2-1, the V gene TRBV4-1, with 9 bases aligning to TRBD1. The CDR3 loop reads CASSQGQGGNEQFF. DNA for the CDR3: TGCGCCAGCAGCCAAGGACAGGGGGGCAATGAGCAGTTCTTC.